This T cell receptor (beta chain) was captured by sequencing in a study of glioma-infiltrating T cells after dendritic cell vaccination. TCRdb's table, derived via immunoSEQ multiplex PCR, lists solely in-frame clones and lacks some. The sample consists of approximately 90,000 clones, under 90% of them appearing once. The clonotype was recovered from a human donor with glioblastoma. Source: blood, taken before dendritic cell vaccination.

The CDR3 DNA sequence: TGTGCCTGGAGTGCGAGGACAGCGGATACGCAGTATTTT. It codes for CAWSARTADTQYF. This chain connects TRBV30 to TRBJ2-3; D may be TRBD1 (6 bases). CDR1 is GTSNPN, CDR2 SVGIG, per germline (reference sequence). Trimming stripped 1 base from V and 6 bases from J, with 11 bases between. This CDR3 spans 13 amino acids. Looking up the rest from reference TRBV30 and TRBJ2-3 gives the full variable domain: SQTIHQWPATLVQPVGSPLSLECTVEGTSNPNLYWYRQAAGRGLQLLFYSVGIGQISSEVPQNLSASRPQDRQFILSSKKLLLSDSGFYLCAWSARTADTQYFGPGTRLTVL.